One T cell receptor beta chain is described in this entry. Antigen unknown. This specimen belongs to a study of T cell repertoires in cytomegalovirus infection. Study details: In public TCR beta signatures, there were indications of both CMV infection and matching HLA type. Points from the study as a whole: CMV carriers with the relevant HLA were identified by cumulative public TCR beta family frequency. Within the response measured ex vivo, HLA-C-restricted CMV-specific TCR beta clonotypes were dominant.

TCRdb used MiXCR to reprocess the reads, holding one entry per CDR3 protein. This sample has about 210,000 distinct CDR3 sequences; under 8.5% occur once, and the top ten carry 5.5% to 6.5%. The CDR3 contains 16 residues. CDR1 and CDR2 from the germline V gene are SGHDN and FVKESK. With 4 bases removed from V and 0 bases from J, the gap between germline ends came to 16 bases. Sequenced sample: PBMCs. The rearrangement uses TRBV14 and TRBJ2-7, with D tentatively TRBD1 or TRBD2 (6 bases each). This sequence originates from a human donor in good health (CMV status not recorded). Some clones in this sample may be carry-over from other donors' samples. The chain's CDR3 is CASSRARGLSSYEQYF. The CDR3 DNA is TGTGCCAGCAGCCGAGCCCGGGGGCTTTCCTCCTACGAGCAGTACTTC.